This T cell receptor beta chain was captured in a study of blood T cell repertoires in COVID-19 (dated by TCRdb to about 2020). Background on the whole study: The collaborator samples originated in the United States, Italy and Spain and spanned the acute and convalescent phases of COVID-19. The prospective study material was composed of cDNA or gDNA derived from T cells, B-cell-depleted T cells, or PBMCs. Deeply sampled blood TCRbeta repertoires from subjects exposed to, actively infected with, or recovered from COVID-19 were included in the dataset. A freely available public database, intended as a resource for researchers studying the immune response to SARS-CoV-2, is where the repertoires were released. Samples were obtained from the ongoing ImmuneRACE study (first 160 participants) and from 1,200 or so subjects provided by 6 global collaborators. Nearly every sample came with metadata listing a de-identified subject ID, COVID-19 status, age in years and sex. HLA class I and class II types, where available, came from metadata supplied by the sample provider rather than from assay-based typing. What the research found in general, with its limitations: The amount of clinical and demographic metadata varied by source and participant and was provided uncurated.

Comments on this clone: No antigen is known for it. No qualities accompany the bases; no much larger clone lies one base away.

The CDR3 contains 13 residues, cysteine and phenylalanine counted. CDR3 DNA only is kept here, 39 bases in frame from base 1. Trimming takes 6 bases from V and 8 bases from J, and the germline ends sit 15 bases apart. CDR1 is given as MNHEY and CDR2 as SMNVEV, both from the germline V gene (reference sequence). TCRbeta CDR3 regions were amplified from genomic DNA by means of the immunoSEQ Assay, a bias-controlled multiplex PCR. The study's processing was this. Within the assay, amplification of reference gene primers was used to estimate how many nucleated cells each sample contained. To quantify the absolute abundance of each unique TCRbeta CDR3 rearrangement, sequence reads were collapsed and filtered. For each sample, productive Simpson clonality was calculated as the square root of Simpson's diversity index over productive rearrangements. Imported from immuneACCESS, the table was reduced by TCRdb to in-frame sequences with V and J called. These copies leave out some clones; in studies compared against another copy, an unresolved V gene accounts for under half, and the cause of the remainder is not known. V and J calls and clone size are copied from that table; D and trimming were computed from the DNA. For this sample there are some 110,000 clones; around 87% appear just once. The biggest ten clones account for roughly 14% of the sample.

Whole blood was collected in K2EDTA tubes by collaborating institutions according to the institutions' own protocols. Collaborator samples were shipped for TCRbeta analysis as frozen whole blood, isolated PBMCs, or DNA extracted from either sample type. Input material: peripheral blood. The rearrangement combines TRBV27 with TRBJ2-3; TRBD2 is possibly the D segment (6 matching bases). The clonotype originates from a man in his fifties or sixties with acute or convalescent COVID-19. In nucleotides, the sequence is TGTGCCAGCAGGAAAGCGGGTGGTAGTACGCAGTATTTT. Its translation reads: CASRKAGGSTQYF.